These T cell receptor beta chains were read from a single sample in a study of identical twins. TCRdb re-derived calls from the 5' RACE reads in MiXCR, one entry per CDR3 protein. The sample yields some 900,000 distinct CDR3 sequences, about 12% seen once. The data were also submitted as part of a second study, on yellow fever vaccine responses in identical twins.

Sequenced input: PBMCs. These receptors were collected from a woman under 30 in good health. Both conserved end residues are part of each CDR3. Each record gives: clone size, CDR3 length, J gene, V gene, D gene, CDR3 protein, CDR3 DNA. D genes are given only for firm matches. A row's size may be missing; if present it is once, few, many or a size class.

abundance: NA
len: 16
j_gene: TRBJ1-6
v_gene: TRBV5-5
d_gene: NA
CDR3aa: CASSLGSSSYNSPLHF
CDR3nt: TGTGCCAGCAGCTTAGGCTCGAGCTCCTATAATTCACCCCTCCACTTT

abundance: few
len: 14
j_gene: TRBJ2-7
v_gene: TRBV7-9
d_gene: TRBD2
CDR3aa: CASSLSGALNEQYF
CDR3nt: TGTGCCAGCAGCTTAAGCGGGGCCCTTAACGAGCAGTACTTC

abundance: many
len: 14
j_gene: TRBJ2-1
v_gene: TRBV24-1
d_gene: TRBD2
CDR3aa: CATSDVGTSGEQFF
CDR3nt: TGTGCCACCAGTGATGTTGGGACTAGCGGAGAACAGTTCTTC

abundance: many
len: 14
j_gene: TRBJ1-2
v_gene: TRBV14
d_gene: NA
CDR3aa: CASSPQSQLYGYTF
CDR3nt: TGTGCCAGCAGCCCCCAATCCCAGCTCTATGGCTACACCTTC

abundance: few
len: 16
j_gene: TRBJ2-2
v_gene: TRBV7-9
d_gene: NA
CDR3aa: CASSPRPGPDTGELFF
CDR3nt: TGTGCCAGCAGCCCTCGACCCGGACCGGACACCGGGGAGCTGTTTTTT

abundance: few
len: 14
j_gene: TRBJ2-1
v_gene: TRBV20-1
d_gene: NA
CDR3aa: CSASPLNSYNEQFF
CDR3nt: TGCAGTGCTAGCCCACTAAACTCCTACAATGAGCAGTTCTTC

abundance: few
len: 15
j_gene: TRBJ1-5
v_gene: TRBV28
d_gene: NA
CDR3aa: CASSSDISSNQPQHF
CDR3nt: TGTGCCAGCAGTTCAGATATTTCGAGCAATCAGCCCCAGCATTTT

abundance: NA
len: 15
j_gene: TRBJ2-5
v_gene: TRBV20-1
d_gene: NA
CDR3aa: CSASGGTGRLETQYF
CDR3nt: TGCAGTGCTTCGGGGGGGACAGGGAGGTTAGAGACCCAGTACTTC

abundance: NA
len: 14
j_gene: TRBJ2-5
v_gene: TRBV7-9
d_gene: NA
CDR3aa: CASSSKLRQETQYF
CDR3nt: TGTGCCAGCAGCTCCAAATTGCGGCAAGAGACCCAGTACTTC

abundance: NA
len: 15
j_gene: TRBJ2-2
v_gene: TRBV7-9
d_gene: TRBD2
CDR3aa: CASSSSGRATGELFF
CDR3nt: TGTGCCAGCAGCTCTAGCGGGAGGGCCACCGGGGAGCTGTTTTTT

abundance: NA
len: 15
j_gene: TRBJ2-1
v_gene: TRBV20-1
d_gene: TRBD2
CDR3aa: CSARGSRLAGDEQFF
CDR3nt: TGCAGTGCTAGAGGGAGCCGACTAGCGGGAGATGAGCAGTTCTTC

abundance: few
len: 15
j_gene: TRBJ1-2
v_gene: TRBV12-5
d_gene: NA
CDR3aa: CASGLGTERGLGYTF
CDR3nt: TGTGCTAGTGGTTTGGGGACAGAGAGGGGGTTGGGCTACACCTTC

abundance: few
len: 16
j_gene: TRBJ1-2
v_gene: TRBV14
d_gene: NA
CDR3aa: CASSQERRGAFFGYTF
CDR3nt: TGTGCCAGCAGCCAAGAGAGGCGGGGGGCTTTTTTTGGCTACACCTTC

abundance: few
len: 14
j_gene: TRBJ2-5
v_gene: TRBV7-9
d_gene: TRBD2
CDR3aa: CASEVAGVVETQYF
CDR3nt: TGTGCCAGCGAAGTAGCGGGAGTGGTAGAGACCCAGTACTTC

abundance: few
len: 15
j_gene: TRBJ2-3
v_gene: TRBV20-1
d_gene: TRBD1
CDR3aa: CSARVPGQSTDTQYF
CDR3nt: TGCAGTGCTAGAGTTCCGGGACAGAGCACAGATACGCAGTATTTT

abundance: few
len: 15
j_gene: TRBJ2-7
v_gene: TRBV12-3/TRBV12-4
d_gene: NA
CDR3aa: CASSLLELDLYEQYF
CDR3nt: TGTGCCAGCAGTTTGCTCGAACTAGATCTGTACGAGCAGTACTTC

abundance: NA
len: 14
j_gene: TRBJ2-7
v_gene: TRBV6-2/TRBV6-3
d_gene: TRBD1
CDR3aa: CASRQGTGKDEQYF
CDR3nt: TGTGCCAGCAGACAGGGGACAGGGAAGGACGAGCAGTACTTC

abundance: NA
len: 14
j_gene: TRBJ2-1
v_gene: TRBV12-3/TRBV12-4
d_gene: NA
CDR3aa: CASSLPPVINEQFF
CDR3nt: TGTGCCAGCAGTTTACCCCCTGTCATCAATGAGCAGTTCTTC

abundance: few
len: 16
j_gene: TRBJ2-3
v_gene: TRBV9
d_gene: NA
CDR3aa: CASSVLLESPTDTQYF
CDR3nt: TGTGCCAGCAGCGTCCTCTTAGAGTCCCCGACAGATACGCAGTATTTT

abundance: few
len: 14
j_gene: TRBJ2-5
v_gene: TRBV20-1
d_gene: TRBD2
CDR3aa: CSANSGSLQETQYF
CDR3nt: TGCAGTGCTAATAGCGGGAGCCTACAAGAGACCCAGTACTTC

abundance: many
len: 15
j_gene: TRBJ2-1
v_gene: TRBV12-3/TRBV12-4
d_gene: NA
CDR3aa: CASSPQGGRYNEQFF
CDR3nt: TGTGCCAGCAGTCCCCAGGGGGGTAGGTACAATGAGCAGTTCTTC

abundance: few
len: 15
j_gene: TRBJ2-2
v_gene: TRBV4-1
d_gene: NA
CDR3aa: CASNQGLSNTGELFF
CDR3nt: TGCGCCAGCAACCAGGGACTCTCGAACACCGGGGAGCTGTTTTTT

abundance: few
len: 13
j_gene: TRBJ2-1
v_gene: TRBV6-1
d_gene: NA
CDR3aa: CASIAGIGNEQFF
CDR3nt: TGTGCCAGCATTGCGGGGATAGGCAATGAGCAGTTCTTC

abundance: NA
len: 14
j_gene: TRBJ2-7
v_gene: TRBV12-3/TRBV12-4
d_gene: NA
CDR3aa: CASSLPDLTYEQYF
CDR3nt: TGTGCCAGCAGTCTCCCGGACTTAACCTACGAGCAGTACTTC

abundance: NA
len: 18
j_gene: TRBJ2-1
v_gene: TRBV11-1
d_gene: NA
CDR3aa: CASSLRQISDFVYNEQFF
CDR3nt: TGTGCCAGCAGCTTACGTCAGATTTCCGATTTTGTTTACAATGAGCAGTTCTTC

abundance: NA
len: 15
j_gene: TRBJ2-1
v_gene: TRBV13
d_gene: TRBD1
CDR3aa: CASSPPDRAYNEQFF
CDR3nt: TGTGCCAGCAGCCCCCCGGACAGGGCCTACAATGAGCAGTTCTTC

abundance: few
len: 15
j_gene: TRBJ1-4
v_gene: TRBV5-1
d_gene: NA
CDR3aa: CASSPWDQAGEKLFF
CDR3nt: TGCGCCAGCAGCCCGTGGGACCAGGCGGGTGAAAAACTGTTTTTT

abundance: few
len: 15
j_gene: TRBJ2-1
v_gene: TRBV7-9
d_gene: TRBD1
CDR3aa: CASSPARGPEHEQFF
CDR3nt: TGTGCCAGCAGCCCGGCGAGGGGGCCCGAGCATGAGCAGTTCTTC

abundance: NA
len: 13
j_gene: TRBJ1-1
v_gene: TRBV29-1
d_gene: NA
CDR3aa: CSVATGGHTEAFF
CDR3nt: TGCAGCGTTGCGACAGGAGGGCACACTGAAGCTTTCTTT

abundance: NA
len: 19
j_gene: TRBJ2-6
v_gene: TRBV20-1
d_gene: NA
CDR3aa: CSASRFLFDSASGANVLTF
CDR3nt: TGCAGTGCTAGTCGTTTCCTGTTTGATTCTGCCTCTGGGGCCAACGTCCTGACTTTC

abundance: NA
len: 17
j_gene: TRBJ1-5
v_gene: TRBV9
d_gene: NA
CDR3aa: CASSAAGVPYWGQPQHF
CDR3nt: TGTGCCAGCAGCGCCGCGGGGGTCCCGTATTGGGGTCAGCCCCAGCATTTT

abundance: many
len: 13
j_gene: TRBJ2-2
v_gene: TRBV5-1
d_gene: NA
CDR3aa: CASSVHNTGELFF
CDR3nt: TGCGCCAGCAGCGTCCACAACACCGGGGAGCTGTTTTTT

abundance: NA
len: 14
j_gene: TRBJ1-2
v_gene: TRBV5-1
d_gene: TRBD1
CDR3aa: CASNQGAASYGYTF
CDR3nt: TGCGCCAGCAACCAGGGGGCGGCCAGCTATGGCTACACCTTC

abundance: many
len: 17
j_gene: TRBJ1-4
v_gene: TRBV12-3/TRBV12-4
d_gene: NA
CDR3aa: CASSRLAPGREDEKLFF
CDR3nt: TGTGCCAGCAGTAGGTTAGCCCCTGGGCGGGAGGATGAAAAACTGTTTTTT

abundance: NA
len: 12
j_gene: TRBJ2-1
v_gene: TRBV2
d_gene: NA
CDR3aa: CASRGGGDEQFF
CDR3nt: TGTGCCAGCAGAGGGGGTGGGGATGAGCAGTTCTTC

abundance: NA
len: 14
j_gene: TRBJ1-1
v_gene: TRBV6-5
d_gene: TRBD1
CDR3aa: CASSYLDRGSEAFF
CDR3nt: TGTGCCAGCAGTTACTTGGACAGGGGGAGTGAAGCTTTCTTT

abundance: NA
len: 17
j_gene: TRBJ2-5
v_gene: TRBV5-1
d_gene: TRBD1
CDR3aa: CAISLVVPYRGRETQYF
CDR3nt: TGCGCCATCAGCTTGGTGGTTCCCTACAGGGGGCGAGAGACCCAGTACTTC

abundance: few
len: 17
j_gene: TRBJ2-5
v_gene: TRBV5-1
d_gene: NA
CDR3aa: CASSSRTWAGVSKTQYF
CDR3nt: TGCGCCAGCAGCTCGCGGACTTGGGCAGGCGTATCAAAGACCCAGTACTTC

abundance: few
len: 13
j_gene: TRBJ1-5
v_gene: TRBV7-9
d_gene: NA
CDR3aa: CASSFGTVRPQHF
CDR3nt: TGTGCCAGCAGCTTCGGCACGGTGCGGCCCCAGCATTTT